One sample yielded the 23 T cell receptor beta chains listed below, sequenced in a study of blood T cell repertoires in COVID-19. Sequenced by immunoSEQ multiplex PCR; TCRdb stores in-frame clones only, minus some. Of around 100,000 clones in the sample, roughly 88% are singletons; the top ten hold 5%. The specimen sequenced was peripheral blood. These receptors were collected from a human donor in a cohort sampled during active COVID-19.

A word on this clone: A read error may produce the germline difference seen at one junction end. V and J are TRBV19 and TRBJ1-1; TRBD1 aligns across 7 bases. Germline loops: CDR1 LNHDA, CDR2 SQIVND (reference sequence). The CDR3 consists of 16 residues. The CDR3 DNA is TGTGCCAGTAGTATAGAAGGGGGCTTCGAACGGGCCGTTAAGGTCTTT. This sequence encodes CASSIEGGFERAVKVF.

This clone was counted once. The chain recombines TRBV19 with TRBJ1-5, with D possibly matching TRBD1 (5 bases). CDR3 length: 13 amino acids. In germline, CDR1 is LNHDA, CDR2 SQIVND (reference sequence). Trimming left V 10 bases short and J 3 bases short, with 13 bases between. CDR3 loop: CATSRGINQPQHF. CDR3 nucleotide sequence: TGTGCCACCAGTAGGGGTATCAATCAGCCCCAGCATTTT.

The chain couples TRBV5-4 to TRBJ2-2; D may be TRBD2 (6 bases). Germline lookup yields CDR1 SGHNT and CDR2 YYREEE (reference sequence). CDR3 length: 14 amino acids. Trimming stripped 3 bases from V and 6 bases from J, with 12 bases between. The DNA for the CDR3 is TGTGCCAGCAGCTCAGCGGCGGGGTCCGGGGAGCTGTTTTTT. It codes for CASSSAAGSGELFF.

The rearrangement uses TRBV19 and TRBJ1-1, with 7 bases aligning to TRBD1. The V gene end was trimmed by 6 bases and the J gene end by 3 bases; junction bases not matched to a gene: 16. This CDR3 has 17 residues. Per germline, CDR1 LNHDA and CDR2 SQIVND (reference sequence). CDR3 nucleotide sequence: TGTGCCAGTAGCTTCCTTCGGGGACAGACAACCTACACTGAAGCTTTCTTT. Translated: CASSFLRGQTTYTEAFF.

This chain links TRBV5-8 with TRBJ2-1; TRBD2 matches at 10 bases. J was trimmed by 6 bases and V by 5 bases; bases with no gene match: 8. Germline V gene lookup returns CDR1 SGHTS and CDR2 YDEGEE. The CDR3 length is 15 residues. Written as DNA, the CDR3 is TGTGCCAGCAGACATGGACTAGCGGCCCTCAATGAGCAGTTCTTC. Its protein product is CASRHGLAALNEQFF.

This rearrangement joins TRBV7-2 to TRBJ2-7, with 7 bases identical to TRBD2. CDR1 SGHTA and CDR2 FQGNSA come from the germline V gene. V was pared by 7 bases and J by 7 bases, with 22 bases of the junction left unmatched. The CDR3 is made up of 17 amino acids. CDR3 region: CASINRAGATPPLEQYF. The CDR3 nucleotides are TGTGCCAGCATAAATCGGGCGGGAGCAACCCCTCCTTTGGAGCAGTACTTC.

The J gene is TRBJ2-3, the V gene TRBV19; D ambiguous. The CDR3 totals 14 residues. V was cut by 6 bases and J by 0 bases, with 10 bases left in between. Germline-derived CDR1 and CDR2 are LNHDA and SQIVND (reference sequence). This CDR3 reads CASRLATSTDTQYF. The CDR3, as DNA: TGTGCCAGTAGGCTGGCGACTAGCACAGATACGCAGTATTTT.

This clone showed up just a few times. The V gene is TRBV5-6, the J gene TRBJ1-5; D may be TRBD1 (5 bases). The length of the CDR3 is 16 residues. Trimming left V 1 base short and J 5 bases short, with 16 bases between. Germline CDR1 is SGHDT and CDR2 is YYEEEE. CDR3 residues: CASSLSGQGFYQPQHF. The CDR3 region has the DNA TGTGCCAGCAGCTTGTCTGGGCAGGGATTCTATCAGCCCCAGCATTTT.

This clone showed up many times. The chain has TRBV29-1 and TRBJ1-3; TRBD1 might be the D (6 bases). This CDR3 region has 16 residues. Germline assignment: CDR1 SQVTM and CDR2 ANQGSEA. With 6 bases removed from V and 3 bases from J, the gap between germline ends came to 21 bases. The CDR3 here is CSVTGTVESFGNTIYF. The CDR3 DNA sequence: TGCAGCGTCACAGGGACCGTGGAGTCTTTTGGAAACACCATATATTTT.

DNA of the CDR3: TGTGCCAGCTCCCCAGGAGGAACTAGCGCGACAGATACGCAGTATTTT. Residues: CASSPGGTSATDTQYF. This rearrangement joins TRBV18 to TRBJ2-3; 7 nucleotides line up with TRBD2. J was trimmed by 3 bases and V by 6 bases; bases with no gene match: 12. The CDR3 length is 16 residues. Germline CDR1 is KGHSH and CDR2 is LQKENI.

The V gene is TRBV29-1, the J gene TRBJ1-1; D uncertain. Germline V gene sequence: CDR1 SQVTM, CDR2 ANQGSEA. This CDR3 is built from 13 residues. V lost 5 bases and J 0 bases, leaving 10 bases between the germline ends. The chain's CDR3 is CSVQFPMNTEAFF. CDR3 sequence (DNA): TGCAGCGTTCAGTTTCCGATGAACACTGAAGCTTTCTTT. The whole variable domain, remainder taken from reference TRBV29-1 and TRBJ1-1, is SAVISQKPSRDICQRGTSLTIQCQVDSQVTMMFWYRQQPGQSLTLIATANQGSEATYESGFVIDKFPISRPNLTFSTLTVSNMSPEDSSIYLCSVQFPMNTEAFFGQGTRLTVV.

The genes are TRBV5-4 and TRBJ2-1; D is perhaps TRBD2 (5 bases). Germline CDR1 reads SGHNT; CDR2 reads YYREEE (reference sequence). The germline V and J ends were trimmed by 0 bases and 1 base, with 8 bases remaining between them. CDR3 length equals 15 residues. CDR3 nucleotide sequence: TGTGCCAGCAGCTTGGCAGCGGCGTCCTACAATGAGCAGTTCTTC. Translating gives CASSLAAASYNEQFF.

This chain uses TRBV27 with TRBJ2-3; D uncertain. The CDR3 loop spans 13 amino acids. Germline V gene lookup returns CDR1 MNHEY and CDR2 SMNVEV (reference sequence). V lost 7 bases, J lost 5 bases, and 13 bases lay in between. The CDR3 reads CASNEANRDTQYF. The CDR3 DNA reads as TGTGCCAGCAATGAGGCCAACCGAGATACGCAGTATTTT.

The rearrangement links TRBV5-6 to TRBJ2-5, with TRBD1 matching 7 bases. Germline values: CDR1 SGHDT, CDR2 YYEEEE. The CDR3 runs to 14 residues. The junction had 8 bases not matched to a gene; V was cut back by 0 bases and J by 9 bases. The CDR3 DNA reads TGTGCCAGCAGCTTGGGACAGGGATTTGGGGCCCAGTACTTC. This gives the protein CASSLGQGFGAQYF.

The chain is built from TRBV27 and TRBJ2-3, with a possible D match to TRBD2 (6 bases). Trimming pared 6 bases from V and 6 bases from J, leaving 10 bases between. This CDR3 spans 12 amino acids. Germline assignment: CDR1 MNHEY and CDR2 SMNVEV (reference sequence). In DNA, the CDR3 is TGTGCCAGCAGGCGGGGTTTGGATACGCAGTATTTT. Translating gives CASRRGLDTQYF.

CDR3 residues: CASSLRGEAFF. CDR3 nucleotide sequence: TGTGCCAGCAGTTTAAGGGGTGAAGCTTTCTTT. The chain has TRBV27 and TRBJ1-1, with D possibly TRBD1 on 5 matching bases. The length of the CDR3 is 11 residues. V was trimmed by 2 bases and J by 7 bases, leaving 5 bases between them. Germline V gene data show CDR1 as MNHEY and CDR2 as SMNVEV (reference sequence).

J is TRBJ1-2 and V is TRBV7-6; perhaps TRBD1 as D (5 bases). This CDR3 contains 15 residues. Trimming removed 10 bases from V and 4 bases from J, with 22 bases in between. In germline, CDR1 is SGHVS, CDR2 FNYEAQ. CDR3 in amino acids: CAIKLRVNGAYGYTF. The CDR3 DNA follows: TGTGCCATCAAGCTTAGGGTAAATGGGGCCTATGGCTACACCTTC.

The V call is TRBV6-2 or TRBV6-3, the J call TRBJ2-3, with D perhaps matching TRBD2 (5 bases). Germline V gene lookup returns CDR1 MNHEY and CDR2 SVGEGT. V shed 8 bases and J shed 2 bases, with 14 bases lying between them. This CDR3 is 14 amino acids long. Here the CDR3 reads CASGLRGPTDTQYF. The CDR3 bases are TGTGCCAGCGGCCTCAGAGGGCCCACAGATACGCAGTATTTT.

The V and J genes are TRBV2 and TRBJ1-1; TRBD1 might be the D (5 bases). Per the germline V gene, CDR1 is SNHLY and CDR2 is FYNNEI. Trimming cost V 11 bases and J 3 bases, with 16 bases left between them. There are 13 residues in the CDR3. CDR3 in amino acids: CAEFPSGYTEAFF. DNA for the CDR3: TGTGCCGAGTTCCCGTCAGGGTACACTGAAGCTTTCTTT.

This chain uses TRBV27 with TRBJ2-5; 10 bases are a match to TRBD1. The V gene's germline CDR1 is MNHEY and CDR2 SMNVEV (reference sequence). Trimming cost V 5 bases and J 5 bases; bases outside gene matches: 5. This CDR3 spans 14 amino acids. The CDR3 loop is CASSLGQGLETQYF. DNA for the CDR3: TGTGCCAGCAGTCTGGGACAGGGGCTGGAGACCCAGTACTTC.

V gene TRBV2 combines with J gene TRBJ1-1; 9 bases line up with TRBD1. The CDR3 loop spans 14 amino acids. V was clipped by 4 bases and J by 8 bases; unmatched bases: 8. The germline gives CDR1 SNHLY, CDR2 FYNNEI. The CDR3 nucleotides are TGTGCCAGCAGTGTTGTGACAGGGGGTCGGGAAGCTTTCTTT. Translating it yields CASSVVTGGREAFF.

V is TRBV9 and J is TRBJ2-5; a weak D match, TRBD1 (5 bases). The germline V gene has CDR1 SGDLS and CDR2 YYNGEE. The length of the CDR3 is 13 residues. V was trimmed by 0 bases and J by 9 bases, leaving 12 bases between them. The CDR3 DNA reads TGTGCCAGCAGCGTAGAAGCAGGGTCGGCCCAGTACTTC. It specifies CASSVEAGSAQYF.

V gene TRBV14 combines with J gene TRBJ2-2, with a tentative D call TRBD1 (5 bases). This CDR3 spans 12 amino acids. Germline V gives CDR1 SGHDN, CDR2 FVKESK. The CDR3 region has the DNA TGTGGACAGAAACACTACACCGGGGAGCTGTTTTTT. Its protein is CGQKHYTGELFF. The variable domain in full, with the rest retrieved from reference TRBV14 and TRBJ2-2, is EAGVTQFPSHSVIEKGQTVTLRCDPISGHDNLYWYRRVMGKEIKFLLHFVKESKQDESGMPNNRFLAERTGGTYSTLKVQPAELEDSGVYFCGQKHYTGELFFGEGSRLTVL.